This record looks at one T cell receptor beta chain sequence and its context. Profiling relied on immunoSEQ multiplex PCR, and the TCRdb table lists in-frame clones only, not all of them. The data hold hundreds of thousands of clones, with roughly 88% observed a single time. This sample was taken from a study of shared T cell receptors in the human thymus. The germline V and J ends were trimmed by 5 bases and 0 bases, with 16 bases remaining between them. Germline V lookup: CDR1 SNHLY, CDR2 FYNNEI. The CDR3 extends over 16 amino acids. These records were also assigned to another study, of human thymus T cells. That work states: Among the donors, all were healthy Finnish infants having corrective surgery for congenital heart defects. Resections from corrective heart surgery supplied the thymus tissue. There appeared to be biased usage of V and J genes in thymic and blood repertoires.

The rearrangement joins TRBV2 to TRBJ1-1; D unresolved. This receptor was taken from a boy under three years old with a congenital heart defect. The sequencing input was thymocytes. CDR3 sequence (DNA): TGTGCCAGCAGTCTTGTGTCCCACGGGGTGAACACTGAAGCTTTCTTT. It encodes CASSLVSHGVNTEAFF. Variable domain in full (rest from reference TRBV2 and TRBJ1-1): EPEVTQTPSHQVTQMGQEVILRCVPISNHLYFYWYRQILGQKVEFLVSFYNNEISEKSEIFDDQFSVERPDGSNFTLKIRSTKLEDSAMYFCASSLVSHGVNTEAFFGQGTRLTVV.